This is a list of T cell receptor beta chains from one sample in a study of blood T cell repertoires in COVID-19. Assay: immunoSEQ multiplex PCR; the TCRdb copy retains only in-frame clones and omits some. Of tens of thousands of clones in the sample, around 86% were seen once. Specimen: peripheral blood. These receptors were taken from a human donor in a cohort sampled during active COVID-19. Each CDR3 is given with its conserved first and last residue. Each record gives: CDR3 length, D gene, clone size, V gene, J gene, CDR3 DNA, CDR3 protein. D genes are given only for firm matches. Clone size is given for some rows only: seen once, a few or many times, or a class if the clone is expanded.

cdr3_length: 15
d_call: .
clone_size: .
v_call: TRBV11-2
j_call: TRBJ2-1
cdr3_nt: TGTGCCAGCAGCTTAGAGGTACAGGGTTACAATGAGCAGTTCTTC
cdr3_aa: CASSLEVQGYNEQFF

cdr3_length: 16
d_call: .
clone_size: .
v_call: TRBV7-8
j_call: TRBJ1-1
cdr3_nt: TGTGCCAGCAGCCCGATCTACCAGGGTACGAACACTGAAGCTTTCTTT
cdr3_aa: CASSPIYQGTNTEAFF

cdr3_length: 13
d_call: .
clone_size: .
v_call: TRBV7-9
j_call: TRBJ1-1
cdr3_nt: TGTGCCAGCAGCTTCAGGGGAAACACTGAAGCTTTCTTT
cdr3_aa: CASSFRGNTEAFF

cdr3_length: 13
d_call: .
clone_size: .
v_call: TRBV3-1/TRBV3-2
j_call: TRBJ1-6
cdr3_nt: TGTGCCAGCAGCCAGTATGAGGCACACCCCCTCCACTTT
cdr3_aa: CASSQYEAHPLHF

cdr3_length: 14
d_call: TRBD2
clone_size: .
v_call: TRBV27
j_call: TRBJ2-5
cdr3_nt: TGTGCCAGCAGTTCTCCGACTAGCGGAGAGACCCAGTACTTC
cdr3_aa: CASSSPTSGETQYF

cdr3_length: 16
d_call: TRBD2
clone_size: .
v_call: TRBV7-3
j_call: TRBJ2-1
cdr3_nt: TGTGCCAGCAGCTTATCCGGGACTAGCGCTTACAATGAGCAGTTCTTC
cdr3_aa: CASSLSGTSAYNEQFF

cdr3_length: 17
d_call: TRBD2
clone_size: .
v_call: TRBV27
j_call: TRBJ2-2
cdr3_nt: TGTGCCAGCAGTCTAGAAAACACCGGACTAGCCAGCGGGGAGCTGTTTTTT
cdr3_aa: CASSLENTGLASGELFF

cdr3_length: 15
d_call: TRBD1
clone_size: .
v_call: TRBV4-1
j_call: TRBJ1-2
cdr3_nt: TGCGCCAGCAGCCCCCAAGTTGACAGGGCCCCTGGCTACACCTTC
cdr3_aa: CASSPQVDRAPGYTF

cdr3_length: 15
d_call: .
clone_size: .
v_call: TRBV3-1/TRBV3-2
j_call: TRBJ1-6
cdr3_nt: TGTGCCAGCAGAGAGGGGGTGGCTCTAAATTCACCCCTCCACTTT
cdr3_aa: CASREGVALNSPLHF

cdr3_length: 18
d_call: .
clone_size: .
v_call: TRBV6-1
j_call: TRBJ2-3
cdr3_nt: TGTGCCAGCAGTGAAGCTTTCGGTGGGCATTCCACGACGAATACGCAGTATTTT
cdr3_aa: CASSEAFGGHSTTNTQYF

cdr3_length: 15
d_call: TRBD2
clone_size: once
v_call: TRBV2
j_call: TRBJ2-7
cdr3_nt: TGTGCCAGCAGCCCTCTAGCGGGTGGGACCCACGAGCAGTACTTC
cdr3_aa: CASSPLAGGTHEQYF

cdr3_length: 16
d_call: TRBD1
clone_size: few
v_call: TRBV7-9
j_call: TRBJ1-6
cdr3_nt: TGTGCCAGCAGCCTGAGACAGGGGATAACTTATTCACCCCTCCACTTT
cdr3_aa: CASSLRQGITYSPLHF

cdr3_length: 14
d_call: .
clone_size: .
v_call: TRBV11-3
j_call: TRBJ2-7
cdr3_nt: TGTGCCAGCAGCCCGGACTCGCGGGGCTACGAGCAGTACTTC
cdr3_aa: CASSPDSRGYEQYF

cdr3_length: 15
d_call: .
clone_size: .
v_call: TRBV21-1
j_call: TRBJ2-7
cdr3_nt: TGTGCCAGCAGCAACCGTAAGGACAGGGCCTACGAGCAGTACTTC
cdr3_aa: CASSNRKDRAYEQYF

cdr3_length: 13
d_call: TRBD1
clone_size: .
v_call: TRBV12-3/TRBV12-4
j_call: TRBJ2-1
cdr3_nt: TGTGCCAGCAGACCAGCAGGGGGTCGGGAGCAGTTCTTC
cdr3_aa: CASRPAGGREQFF

cdr3_length: 16
d_call: TRBD1
clone_size: .
v_call: TRBV11-1
j_call: TRBJ2-2
cdr3_nt: TGTGCCAGCACCTACGGGACAGGGGAATACACCGGGGAGCTGTTTTTT
cdr3_aa: CASTYGTGEYTGELFF

cdr3_length: 17
d_call: TRBD1
clone_size: few
v_call: TRBV19
j_call: TRBJ2-2
cdr3_nt: TGTGCCAGTAGAGGGGGGGACAGGGGCTCGAACACCGGGGAGCTGTTTTTT
cdr3_aa: CASRGGDRGSNTGELFF

cdr3_length: 14
d_call: TRBD2
clone_size: once
v_call: TRBV9
j_call: TRBJ2-7
cdr3_nt: TGTGCCAGCAGCGTAGGCAGCGGGGTCTACGAGCAGTACTTC
cdr3_aa: CASSVGSGVYEQYF

cdr3_length: 15
d_call: .
clone_size: once
v_call: TRBV6-1
j_call: TRBJ2-3
cdr3_nt: TGTGCCAGCAGTGAGTCAGGGGATCCCTCAGATACGCAGTATTTT
cdr3_aa: CASSESGDPSDTQYF

cdr3_length: 11
d_call: .
clone_size: .
v_call: TRBV5-4
j_call: TRBJ2-7
cdr3_nt: TGTGCCAGCAGCCAGGACTACGAGCAGTACTTC
cdr3_aa: CASSQDYEQYF

cdr3_length: 14
d_call: .
clone_size: once
v_call: TRBV5-8
j_call: TRBJ2-1
cdr3_nt: TGTGTCAGCGGCCGTATGGGCATCTACAATGAGCAGTTCTTC
cdr3_aa: CVSGRMGIYNEQFF

cdr3_length: 18
d_call: TRBD2
clone_size: .
v_call: TRBV9
j_call: TRBJ2-3
cdr3_nt: TGTGCCAGCAGCGTAGGGAATAGCGGGGGGACCAGCACAGATACGCAGTATTTT
cdr3_aa: CASSVGNSGGTSTDTQYF

cdr3_length: 17
d_call: TRBD1
clone_size: .
v_call: TRBV5-1
j_call: TRBJ2-3
cdr3_nt: TGCGCCAGCAGCTTGGAGGGAACAGGGGGACCCACAGATACGCAGTATTTT
cdr3_aa: CASSLEGTGGPTDTQYF

cdr3_length: 16
d_call: .
clone_size: .
v_call: TRBV19
j_call: TRBJ2-7
cdr3_nt: TGTGCCAGTAGTACGGATGCCGGAACAGCCGGATACGAGCAGTACTTC
cdr3_aa: CASSTDAGTAGYEQYF

cdr3_length: 13
d_call: .
clone_size: .
v_call: TRBV19
j_call: TRBJ2-1
cdr3_nt: TGTGCCAGTAGTATAGTAGGGGGGGGCCTACAGTTCTTC
cdr3_aa: CASSIVGGGLQFF

cdr3_length: 16
d_call: TRBD2
clone_size: .
v_call: TRBV15
j_call: TRBJ2-1
cdr3_nt: TGTGCCACCAGCGGTTCAGCGGGGGGCTCCTACAATGAGCAGTTCTTC
cdr3_aa: CATSGSAGGSYNEQFF

cdr3_length: 14
d_call: .
clone_size: .
v_call: TRBV9
j_call: TRBJ2-7
cdr3_nt: TGTGCCAGCAGCACTACAGGGTTTTCCTACGAGCAGTACTTC
cdr3_aa: CASSTTGFSYEQYF

cdr3_length: 16
d_call: TRBD1
clone_size: .
v_call: TRBV5-4
j_call: TRBJ1-2
cdr3_nt: TGTGCCAGCAGCTTGGGTCCATCGGGCGGGGACAGGGGCTACACCTTC
cdr3_aa: CASSLGPSGGDRGYTF

cdr3_length: 12
d_call: .
clone_size: few
v_call: TRBV2
j_call: TRBJ2-3
cdr3_nt: TGTGCCAGCATGGGGGCAGTCAATACGCAGTATTTT
cdr3_aa: CASMGAVNTQYF

cdr3_length: 14
d_call: .
clone_size: .
v_call: TRBV25-1
j_call: TRBJ1-4
cdr3_nt: TGTGCCAGCAGTGAAGGAGGGGCTAATGAAAAACTGTTTTTT
cdr3_aa: CASSEGGANEKLFF

cdr3_length: 14
d_call: .
clone_size: .
v_call: TRBV5-1
j_call: TRBJ2-2
cdr3_nt: TGCGCCAGCGAAAAACTTACGGACACCGGGGAGCTGTTTTTT
cdr3_aa: CASEKLTDTGELFF

cdr3_length: 14
d_call: TRBD2
clone_size: .
v_call: TRBV2
j_call: TRBJ2-7
cdr3_nt: TGTGCCAGCAGTGTTGTACTAGCGGGGCCCGAGCAGTACTTC
cdr3_aa: CASSVVLAGPEQYF

cdr3_length: 16
d_call: TRBD2
clone_size: .
v_call: TRBV9
j_call: TRBJ2-5
cdr3_nt: TGTGCCAGCAGCGTAGCAGCGGGGGGGAGTTCGGAGACCCAGTACTTC
cdr3_aa: CASSVAAGGSSETQYF

cdr3_length: 14
d_call: TRBD2
clone_size: .
v_call: TRBV5-1
j_call: TRBJ2-3
cdr3_nt: TGCGCCAGCAGCGCCGGGGGGGCAACAGATACGCAGTATTTT
cdr3_aa: CASSAGGATDTQYF

cdr3_length: 10
d_call: .
clone_size: .
v_call: TRBV28
j_call: TRBJ1-1
cdr3_nt: TGTGCCAGCAGGAGACTCTGGCCTTTCTTT
cdr3_aa: CASRRLWPFF

cdr3_length: 15
d_call: TRBD1
clone_size: .
v_call: TRBV7-9
j_call: TRBJ1-2
cdr3_nt: TGTGCCAGCAGTGAGGGGACAGGTTCTAACTATGGCTACACCTTC
cdr3_aa: CASSEGTGSNYGYTF

cdr3_length: 16
d_call: .
clone_size: .
v_call: TRBV30
j_call: TRBJ2-3
cdr3_nt: TGTGCCTGGGCAAGAGGACAGTCTAACTCCGCAGATACGCAGTATTTT
cdr3_aa: CAWARGQSNSADTQYF

cdr3_length: 17
d_call: .
clone_size: .
v_call: TRBV2
j_call: TRBJ1-4
cdr3_nt: TGTGCCAGCAGTGATTGGGGGCCCTATGCAACTAATGAAAAACTGTTTTTT
cdr3_aa: CASSDWGPYATNEKLFF

cdr3_length: 13
d_call: .
clone_size: .
v_call: TRBV10-2
j_call: TRBJ2-5
cdr3_nt: TGCGCCAGCAGAGGACTGAATCAAGAGACCCAGTACTTC
cdr3_aa: CASRGLNQETQYF

cdr3_length: 16
d_call: .
clone_size: .
v_call: TRBV5-6
j_call: TRBJ1-3
cdr3_nt: TGTGCCAGCAGCTCTACAGGGACCTCTTGGGGAAACACCATATATTTT
cdr3_aa: CASSSTGTSWGNTIYF

cdr3_length: 11
d_call: .
clone_size: .
v_call: TRBV30
j_call: TRBJ1-4
cdr3_nt: TGTGCCTCCGCCCTAAATGAAAAACTGTTTTTT
cdr3_aa: CASALNEKLFF

cdr3_length: 14
d_call: .
clone_size: .
v_call: TRBV6-1
j_call: TRBJ1-2
cdr3_nt: TGTGCCAGCAGTGAAAACGCTCGAGGAGGGGGCTACACCTTC
cdr3_aa: CASSENARGGGYTF

cdr3_length: 16
d_call: .
clone_size: many
v_call: TRBV7-2
j_call: TRBJ1-1
cdr3_nt: TGTGCCAGCAGCTTAGGTCCAGGGTTGGGCAACACTGAAGCTTTCTTT
cdr3_aa: CASSLGPGLGNTEAFF

cdr3_length: 11
d_call: .
clone_size: .
v_call: TRBV29-1
j_call: TRBJ1-4
cdr3_nt: TGCAGCGTTGGGGTAGGGGGAAAACTGTTTTTT
cdr3_aa: CSVGVGGKLFF

cdr3_length: 14
d_call: .
clone_size: once
v_call: TRBV5-1
j_call: TRBJ2-3
cdr3_nt: TGCGCCAGCAGCTTGGAAGGGGGATCCGATACGCAGTATTTT
cdr3_aa: CASSLEGGSDTQYF

cdr3_length: 15
d_call: .
clone_size: few
v_call: TRBV2
j_call: TRBJ2-7
cdr3_nt: TGTGCCAGCAGTGTTGGAGGGGGCGAGGTCTACGAGCAGTACTTC
cdr3_aa: CASSVGGGEVYEQYF

cdr3_length: 15
d_call: TRBD2
clone_size: once
v_call: TRBV9
j_call: TRBJ2-7
cdr3_nt: TGTGCCAGCAGCGTAGACTGGCGGGGGGCTGGAGAGCAGTACTTC
cdr3_aa: CASSVDWRGAGEQYF

cdr3_length: 13
d_call: .
clone_size: .
v_call: TRBV7-3
j_call: TRBJ1-1
cdr3_nt: TGTGCCAGCAGCTTAAACGGGAACACTGAAGCTTTCTTT
cdr3_aa: CASSLNGNTEAFF